The 2 T cell receptor beta chains presented below share a single source sample, sequenced in a study of regulatory T cells in long-lasting Graves disease. As for time point: persistent/refractory GD, antithyroid drugs over 5 years with positive TRAb. Preparation of the TCR library used RNA extracted from PBMCs. The authors built TCR beta libraries using iRepertoire HTBI primers and Arm-PCR of CDR3 regions. TCRdb re-analysed the multiplex PCR reads in MiXCR, keeping a single row per CDR3 protein. The sample contains around 300,000 distinct CDR3 sequences, roughly a fifth of which appear only once. The sequenced sample was peripheral blood mononuclear cells (PBMCs), obtained when the disease was refractory, from a patient treated with antithyroid drugs. The receptors were sampled from a female donor with Graves disease.

For the CDR3, the DNA is TGTGCCAGCAGCCGGGGGCCAGGGAACAATGAGCAGTTCTTC. This sequence encodes CASSRGPGNNEQFF. The chain recombines TRBV2 with TRBJ2-1; D possibly matches TRBD1 or TRBD2 (6 bases each). V was pared by 6 bases and J by 5 bases, with 14 bases between. The CDR3 is 14 amino acids. Per germline, CDR1 SNHLY and CDR2 FYNNEI.

This clonotype was picked up many times. CDR3 sequence reads: CASSLSNSRYEQYF. The CDR3 region has the DNA TGTGCCAGCAGTTTAAGCAATTCCCGATACGAGCAGTACTTC. This chain links TRBV12-3 or TRBV12-4 with TRBJ2-7; unclear D gene. The V end lost 2 bases, the J end lost 4 bases, and 12 bases lay between the germline ends. This CDR3 region has 14 residues.